This T cell receptor beta chain stems from a study of blood T cell repertoires in COVID-19. At the level of the study: COVID-19 samples, acute and convalescent, were from the United States, Italy and Spain. Sources were T cells, B-cell-depleted T cells, or PBMCs; the material itself was cDNA or gDNA.

The CDR3 is made up of 15 amino acids. Trimming removed 3 bases at V and 0 bases at J, with 12 bases between. CDR1 and CDR2 from the germline V gene are DFQATT and SNEGSKA (reference sequence). Original methodology: Amplification of reference gene primers was used by the study to estimate nucleated cell counts. TCRdb's table, derived via immunoSEQ multiplex PCR, lists solely in-frame clones and lacks some. V, J and clone size reflect that table, while D and trimming were determined from the DNA. The sample has around 100,000 clones, around 90% seen once. This clonotype originated in a man aged 50-59 years in a cohort sampled during active COVID-19. Sequenced material: peripheral blood. This rearrangement joins TRBV20-1 to TRBJ1-5; unclear D gene. This CDR3 reads CSASRDTNSNQPQHF. The CDR3 bases are TGCAGTGCTAGTCGCGACACAAATAGCAATCAGCCCCAGCATTTT.